This T cell receptor (beta chain) derives from a study of T cell changes during pregnancy in multiple sclerosis (dated by TCRdb to about 2019). For the study in its entirety: In women with multiple sclerosis, the researchers looked at how the T cell repertoire shifted as pregnancy progressed.

Libraries came from the immunoSEQ multiplex PCR assay. TCRdb provides this immuneACCESS table in a form limited to in-frame rearrangements. Some clones are lacking; in checked studies, under half of them reflect an unresolved V gene, and why the rest are absent is not known. This sample gives tens of thousands of clones in total; approximately 92% of them show up just once. Of the sample, around 0.93% is held by the ten largest clones. Details on this clone: Its antigen specificity is not known. It has no much larger one-base neighbor in the sample; base qualities were not kept.

Specimen: peripheral blood, collected in the first trimester of pregnancy. The clonotype comes from a female donor with multiple sclerosis, enrolled in a pregnancy study.

The CDR3: CASSLALSGVGGELFF. The nucleotide sequence reads as follows: TGTGCCAGCAGCTTAGCGCTCAGCGGGGTAGGGGGGGAGCTGTTTTTT. The chain couples TRBV7-8 to TRBJ2-2, and 7 junction bases match TRBD2. Inclusive of the bounding cysteine and phenylalanine, the CDR3 is 16 residues long. Only the CDR3 part of the read is kept: 48 bases, read in frame from the first base. V and J are trimmed by 0 bases and 8 bases, and the gene matches miss 9 bases of the junction. CDR1 and CDR2 are read off the germline V gene as SGHVS and FQNEAQ.